A single sample gave rise to the 17 T cell receptor beta chains below, sequenced in a study of T cells expressing NK-cell markers (dated by TCRdb to 2020 to 2021). Receptor amplification or capture employed 5' RACE. Reads for this sample came from an Illumina HiSeq 2000. The reads went through TCRdb reprocessing, and each CDR3 protein sequence gets one entry with no DNA. The table for this sample records about 180,000 distinct CDR3 sequences. The top ten clonotypes cover around 20% of the sample. What was sequenced was blood T cells: a sorted CD56 or NKG2C T cell subset, CD4+ or CD8+ T cells, or bulk PBMC T cells (not recorded which). The receptors shown here come from a man aged 18-70 years in good health.

The V call is TRBV9, the J call TRBJ2-5; TCRdb lists TRBD1, though no DNA is available to test this call. Looked up from germline, CDR1 is SGDLS and CDR2 is YYNGEE. This CDR3 is built from 15 residues. The CDR3 region is CASSVGGAGVETQYF.

This chain connects TRBV5-1 to TRBJ1-6; the TCRdb D gene call, TRBD1, has no DNA to confirm it. This CDR3 has 15 amino acids. Germline lookup yields CDR1 SGHRS and CDR2 YFSETQ. CDR3 sequence: CASSLGPGSPSPLHF.

The chain uses TRBV28 and TRBJ2-7. CDR3 length: 13 amino acids. Per the germline V gene, CDR1 is MDHEN and CDR2 is SYDVKM. CDR3 residues: CASSQQISYEQYF.

This chain joins TRBV12-3 or TRBV12-4 and TRBJ1-5; without DNA, the TCRdb call of TRBD1 cannot be checked. The CDR3 is 17 residues long. The CDR3 protein is CASSLGLRPNSNQPQHF.

This CDR3 reads CASSRDSTGELFF. The chain is built from TRBV6-4 and TRBJ2-2; TCRdb selects TRBD1, and the lack of DNA leaves this call unchecked. CDR1 MRHNA and CDR2 SNTAGT come from the germline V gene. The CDR3 consists of 13 residues.

The CDR3 is CASSDPRVSSYEQYF. The chain couples TRBV2 to TRBJ2-7; with no DNA, the TCRdb D assignment of TRBD1 cannot be verified. Per germline, CDR1 SNHLY and CDR2 FYNNEI. The CDR3 runs 15 residues.

The chain is built from TRBV5-6 and TRBJ2-3; TCRdb returns TRBD2, unconfirmable since there is no DNA. Germline V gene lookup returns CDR1 SGHDT and CDR2 YYEEEE. This CDR3 has 17 amino acids. The CDR3 loop is CASSGRLAGGFTDTQYF.

This rearrangement joins TRBV12-3 or TRBV12-4 to TRBJ1-2; the TRBD1 assignment by TCRdb is unverifiable without DNA. This CDR3 has 17 residues. CDR3 sequence: CASSLRAPRGPNYGYTF.

CDR3 amino acids: CAISEGGRGNTEAFF. V usage is TRBV10-3 and J usage is TRBJ1-1; the D call from TCRdb, TRBD1, cannot be confirmed without DNA. CDR3 length: 15 residues. Germline assignment: CDR1 ENHRY and CDR2 SYGVKD.

J is TRBJ2-5 and V is TRBV5-6; the TRBD1 assignment by TCRdb is unverifiable without DNA. CDR1 is SGHDT and CDR2 is YYEEEE in the germline V gene. CDR3 length: 16 residues. CDR3 amino acids: CASSLEGQGEGETQYF.

This chain links TRBV5-6 with TRBJ1-1. CDR3 length equals 14 residues. Germline V gene data show CDR1 as SGHDT and CDR2 as YYEEEE. CDR3 residues: CASSLVWGSTEAFF.

The gene calls are TRBV12-3 or TRBV12-4 and TRBJ2-3; as DNA is missing, the TRBD1 call by TCRdb cannot be tested. This CDR3 comprises 13 residues. CDR3 region: CAIPGQGTDTQYF.

CDR3 loop: CASSLGQGFHGYTF. V and J are TRBV3-1 and TRBJ1-2; TCRdb calls TRBD1, which cannot be checked without DNA. Germline V gives CDR1 LGHDT, CDR2 YNNKEL (reference sequence). The CDR3 is 14 amino acids.

Here the CDR3 reads CASSRAPSASTDTQYF. This chain connects TRBV2 to TRBJ2-3; TCRdb's assignment of TRBD2 cannot be checked, as there is no DNA. Germline CDR1 is SNHLY and CDR2 is FYNNEI. The CDR3 runs 16 residues. The full variable domain, rest sourced from reference TRBV2 and TRBJ2-3, is EPEVTQTPSHQVTQMGQEVILRCVPISNHLYFYWYRQILGQKVEFLVSFYNNEISEKSEIFDDQFSVERPDGSNFTLKIRSTKLEDSAMYFCASSRAPSASTDTQYFGPGTRLTVL.

The CDR3 region is CAISLGQGGYEQYF. This sequence joins TRBV10-3 and TRBJ2-7; the D call from TCRdb, TRBD1, cannot be confirmed without DNA. The CDR3 sequence is 14 residues long. From germline, CDR1 is ENHRY and CDR2 SYGVKD.

This chain uses TRBV7-8 with TRBJ2-3; the TCRdb D gene call, TRBD2, has no DNA to confirm it. Germline-derived CDR1 and CDR2 are SGHVS and FQNEAQ. The CDR3 has 16 amino acids. The CDR3 spells CASSQTSGGAADTQYF.

The gene calls are TRBV6-1 and TRBJ1-5; the D call from TCRdb, TRBD1, cannot be confirmed without DNA. The CDR3 has 14 residues. Germline V lookup: CDR1 MNHNS, CDR2 SASEGT. The CDR3 here is CASSPQGGDQPQHF.